The 15 T cell receptor beta chains below all came from one sample that was sequenced in a study of blood T cell repertoires in COVID-19. TCRdb's table, derived via immunoSEQ multiplex PCR, lists solely in-frame clones and lacks some. The profile shows more than 120,000 clones, 84% of them singletons. Sequences were obtained from PBMCs or T cells enriched from blood (not recorded which). The origin of the receptors is a man aged 50-60 years in a cohort exposed to, infected with or recovered from COVID-19 (not recorded which).

This clone was seen only once. V usage is TRBV7-6 and J usage is TRBJ2-3; D might be TRBD1 (5 bases). From germline, CDR1 is SGHVS and CDR2 FNYEAQ. Trimming left V 2 bases short and J 0 bases short, with 9 bases between. The CDR3 length is 15 residues. DNA for the CDR3: TGTGCCAGCAGCTTATCAGGGCTTAGCACAGATACGCAGTATTTT. It translates to CASSLSGLSTDTQYF.

The rearrangement links TRBV15 to TRBJ2-7; D might be TRBD1 (6 bases). This CDR3 has 15 amino acids. V lost 0 bases to trimming and J lost 7 bases, with 16 bases between them. Germline loops: CDR1 LNHNV, CDR2 YYDKDF (reference sequence). The CDR3 sequence is CATSRDRQGTREQYF. In DNA form, the CDR3 reads TGTGCCACCAGCAGAGATCGGCAGGGGACGCGAGAGCAGTACTTC.

This clone was detected only once. The rearrangement uses TRBV27 and TRBJ2-4; 7 bases line up with TRBD2. This CDR3 comprises 18 residues. Per germline, CDR1 MNHEY and CDR2 SMNVEV (reference sequence). Unmatched junction bases numbered 12, after V lost 4 bases and J lost 0 bases. The CDR3 DNA sequence: TGTGCCAGCAGTTCTGAGGGCGCGAGCGGGATAGCCAAAAACATTCAGTACTTC. It is translated as CASSSEGASGIAKNIQYF.

The chain carries TRBV7-9 and TRBJ1-1; D remains ambiguous. This CDR3 has 11 amino acids. Trimming took 3 bases from V and 4 from J, leaving 3 bases between them. Germline V gives CDR1 SEHNR, CDR2 FQNEAQ (reference sequence). This CDR3 reads CASSFGTEAFF. DNA of the CDR3: TGTGCCAGCAGCTTCGGCACTGAAGCTTTCTTT.

The V call is TRBV15, the J call TRBJ1-5; 9 nucleotides match TRBD1. The V and J ends lost 2 bases and 7 bases, in that order; junction bases with no gene match: 12. CDR1 and CDR2 (germline): LNHNV, YYDKDF (reference sequence). CDR3 length: 17 residues. The CDR3 loop reads CATSRRRDREAGQPQHF. CDR3 coding DNA: TGTGCCACCAGCAGACGCCGGGACAGGGAGGCCGGGCAGCCCCAGCATTTT.

In this sample, this clone turned up once. The DNA of the CDR3 is TGTGCCAGCAGTACCGGGATAAATCAGCCCCAGCATTTT. It codes for CASSTGINQPQHF. V gene TRBV6-5 combines with J gene TRBJ1-5; D is ambiguous. The CDR3 runs to 13 residues. The ends were cut back, 5 bases at V and 4 bases at J, with 9 bases in the middle. CDR1 and CDR2 from the germline V gene are MNHEY and SVGAGI.

The chain uses TRBV6-1 and TRBJ1-2; 7 bases map to TRBD1. V lost 0 bases and J lost 4; bases outside the gene matches: 5. CDR3 size: 15 residues. Germline CDR1 MNHNS, CDR2 SASEGT. This CDR3 reads CASSEALGTAYGYTF. The CDR3 nucleotides are TGTGCCAGCAGTGAAGCGCTTGGGACAGCCTATGGCTACACCTTC.

The chain couples TRBV20-1 to TRBJ1-2; D possibly corresponds to TRBD1 (5 bases). The CDR3 covers 13 residues. The V and J ends lost 3 bases and 0 bases respectively, with 8 bases between them. CDR1 is DFQATT, CDR2 SNEGSKA, per germline (reference sequence). The CDR3 DNA reads TGCAGTGCTAGTGGGGCAGCTAACTATGGCTACACCTTC. It translates to CSASGAANYGYTF.

This sequence joins TRBV6-5 and TRBJ2-1, with TRBD2 as a possible D gene (6 bases). Germline V gene lookup returns CDR1 MNHEY and CDR2 SVGAGI. The CDR3 totals 15 residues. The V and J ends lost 2 bases and 8 bases respectively, with 16 bases between them. The chain's CDR3 is CASSYISGDGDEQFF. The CDR3 nucleotides read TGTGCCAGCAGTTACATTTCGGGAGACGGCGATGAGCAGTTCTTC.

The V and J genes are TRBV19 and TRBJ1-3, with D maybe TRBD1 (5 bases). The CDR3 loop spans 13 amino acids. Germline V gene lookup returns CDR1 LNHDA and CDR2 SQIVND (reference sequence). Trimming shortened V by 5 bases and J by 0 bases, and 5 bases separated the two germline ends. Here the CDR3 DNA reads TGTGCCAGTAGTGACAGCTCTGGAAACACCATATATTTT. Translation: CASSDSSGNTIYF. The variable domain in full, completed from reference TRBV19 and TRBJ1-3, reads DGGITQSPKYLFRKEGQNVTLSCEQNLNHDAMYWYRQDPGQGLRLIYYSQIVNDFQKGDIAEGYSVSREKKESFPLTVTSAQKNPTAFYLCASSDSSGNTIYFGEGSWLTVV.

The chain employs TRBV18 and TRBJ1-1, with D perhaps matching TRBD1 (5 bases). The CDR3 totals 13 residues. Trimming took 3 bases from V and 3 from J, leaving 8 bases between them. CDR1 and CDR2 (germline): KGHSH, LQKENI. The CDR3 DNA follows: TGTGCCAGCTCACCCCAGGGCCACACTGAAGCTTTCTTT. The encoded protein is CASSPQGHTEAFF.

This sequence joins TRBV18 and TRBJ1-4; D gene uncertain. This CDR3 comprises 11 residues. V lost 3 bases and J lost 7, with 3 bases in between. Germline loops: CDR1 KGHSH, CDR2 LQKENI. The CDR3 protein is CASSPGEKLFF. In nucleotides, the CDR3 is TGTGCCAGCTCACCCGGTGAAAAACTGTTTTTT. Complete variable domain (other parts from reference TRBV18 and TRBJ1-4): NAGVMQNPRHLVRRRGQEARLRCSPMKGHSHVYWYRQLPEEGLKFMVYLQKENIIDESGMPKERFSAEFPKEGPSILRIQQVVRGDSAAYFCASSPGEKLFFGSGTQLSVL.

The chain employs TRBV12-3 or TRBV12-4 and TRBJ1-2; perhaps TRBD1 as D (5 bases). CDR3 length equals 13 residues. The V gene lost 10 bases and the J gene lost 4 bases, with 16 bases spanning the gap. The CDR3 sequence: CANSLTVVYGYTF. CDR3 nucleotide sequence: TGTGCCAACTCCTTGACAGTTGTCTATGGCTACACCTTC.

The J gene is TRBJ2-7, the V gene TRBV7-9; a possible D gene is TRBD1 (5 bases). The CDR3 is made up of 11 amino acids. V lost 7 bases to trimming and J lost 4 bases, with 8 bases between them. Germline CDR1 reads SEHNR; CDR2 reads FQNEAQ (reference sequence). DNA of the CDR3: TGTGCCAGCACCTCAGGGTACGAGCAGTACTTC. Its protein product is CASTSGYEQYF. The whole variable domain, filled in from reference TRBV7-9 and TRBJ2-7, reads DTGVSQNPRHKITKRGQNVTFRCDPISEHNRLYWYRQTLGQGPEFLTYFQNEAQLEKSRLLSDRFSAERPKGSFSTLEIQRTEQGDSAMYLCASTSGYEQYFGPGTRLTVT.

The chain is built from TRBV29-1 and TRBJ1-1; D is ambiguous. Germline values: CDR1 SQVTM, CDR2 ANQGSEA. This CDR3 comprises 13 residues. The V and J ends lost 5 bases and 4 bases respectively, with 14 bases between them. The CDR3: CSVRGNLGTEAFF. The CDR3 bases are TGCAGCGTTCGAGGGAATTTAGGCACTGAAGCTTTCTTT.